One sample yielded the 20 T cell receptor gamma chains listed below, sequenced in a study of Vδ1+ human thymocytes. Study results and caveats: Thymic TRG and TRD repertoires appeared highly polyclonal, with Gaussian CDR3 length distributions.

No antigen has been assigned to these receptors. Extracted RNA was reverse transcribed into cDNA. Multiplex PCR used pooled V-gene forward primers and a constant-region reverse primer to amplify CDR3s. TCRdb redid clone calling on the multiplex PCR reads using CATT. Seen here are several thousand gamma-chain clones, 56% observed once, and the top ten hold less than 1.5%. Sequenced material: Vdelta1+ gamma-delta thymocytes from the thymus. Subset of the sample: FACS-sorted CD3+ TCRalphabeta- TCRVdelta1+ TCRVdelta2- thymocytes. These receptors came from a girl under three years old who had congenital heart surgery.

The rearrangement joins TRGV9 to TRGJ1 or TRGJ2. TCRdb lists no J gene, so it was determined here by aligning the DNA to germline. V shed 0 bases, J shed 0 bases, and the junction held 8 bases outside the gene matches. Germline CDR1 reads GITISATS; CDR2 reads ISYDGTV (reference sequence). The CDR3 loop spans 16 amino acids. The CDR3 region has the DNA TGTGCCTTGTGGGAGGTGATTAATGGGAATTATTATAAGAAACTCTTT. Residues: CALWEVINGNYYKKLF.

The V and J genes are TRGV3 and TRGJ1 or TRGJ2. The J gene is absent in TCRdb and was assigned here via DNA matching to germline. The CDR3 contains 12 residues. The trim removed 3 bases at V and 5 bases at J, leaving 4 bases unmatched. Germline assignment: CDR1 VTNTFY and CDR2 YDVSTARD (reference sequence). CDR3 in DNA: TGTGCCACCTGGGACTTTAATTATAAGAAACTCTTT. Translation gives CATWDFNYKKLF.

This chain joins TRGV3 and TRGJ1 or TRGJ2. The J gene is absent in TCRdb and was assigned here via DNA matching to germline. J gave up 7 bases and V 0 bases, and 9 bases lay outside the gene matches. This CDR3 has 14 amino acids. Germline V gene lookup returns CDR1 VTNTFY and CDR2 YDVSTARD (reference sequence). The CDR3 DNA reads TGTGCCACCTGGGACAGGTCCGGGGGGTATAAGAAACTCTTT. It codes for CATWDRSGGYKKLF.

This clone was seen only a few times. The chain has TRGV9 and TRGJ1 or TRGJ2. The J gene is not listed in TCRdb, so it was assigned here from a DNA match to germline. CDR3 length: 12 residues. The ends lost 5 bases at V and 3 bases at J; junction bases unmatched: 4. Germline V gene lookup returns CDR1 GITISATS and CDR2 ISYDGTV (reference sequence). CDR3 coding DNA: TGTGCCTTGTGGGGGCGTTATTATAAGAAACTCTTT. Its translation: CALWGRYYKKLF.

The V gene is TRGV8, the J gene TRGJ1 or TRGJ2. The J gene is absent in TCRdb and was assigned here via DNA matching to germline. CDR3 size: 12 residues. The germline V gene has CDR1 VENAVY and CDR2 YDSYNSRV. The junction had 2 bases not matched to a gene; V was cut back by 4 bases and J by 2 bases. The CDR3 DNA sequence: TGTGCCACCTGGGAATATTATTATAAGAAACTCTTT. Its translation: CATWEYYYKKLF.

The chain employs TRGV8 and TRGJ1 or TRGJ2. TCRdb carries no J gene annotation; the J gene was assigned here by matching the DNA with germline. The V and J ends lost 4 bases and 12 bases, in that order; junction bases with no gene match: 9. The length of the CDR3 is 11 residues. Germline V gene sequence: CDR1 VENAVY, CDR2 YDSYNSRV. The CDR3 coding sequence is TGTGCCACCTGGGACGGGCCCGTGAAACTCTTT. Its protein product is CATWDGPVKLF.

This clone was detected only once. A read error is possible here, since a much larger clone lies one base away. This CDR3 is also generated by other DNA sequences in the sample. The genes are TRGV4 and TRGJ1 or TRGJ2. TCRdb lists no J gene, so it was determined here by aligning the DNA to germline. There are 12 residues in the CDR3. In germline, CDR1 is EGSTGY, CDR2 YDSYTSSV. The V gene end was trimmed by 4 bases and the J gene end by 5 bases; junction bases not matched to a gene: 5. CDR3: CATWDVDYKKLF. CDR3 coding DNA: TGTGCCACCTGGGACGTGGATTATAAGAAACTCTTT.

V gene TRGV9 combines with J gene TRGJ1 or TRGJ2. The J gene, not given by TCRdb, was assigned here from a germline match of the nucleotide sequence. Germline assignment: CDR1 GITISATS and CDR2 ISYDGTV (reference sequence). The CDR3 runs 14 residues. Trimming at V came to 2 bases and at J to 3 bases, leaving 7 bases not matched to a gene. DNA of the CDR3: TGTGCCTTGTGGGAGGGTTTCTTTTATTATAAGAAACTCTTT. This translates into CALWEGFFYYKKLF.

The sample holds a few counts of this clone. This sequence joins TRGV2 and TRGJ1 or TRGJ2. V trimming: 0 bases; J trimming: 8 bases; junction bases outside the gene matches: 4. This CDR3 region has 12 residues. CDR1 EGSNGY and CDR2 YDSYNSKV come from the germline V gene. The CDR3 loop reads CATWDGPDKKLF. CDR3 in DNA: TGTGCCACCTGGGACGGGCCCGATAAGAAACTCTTT.

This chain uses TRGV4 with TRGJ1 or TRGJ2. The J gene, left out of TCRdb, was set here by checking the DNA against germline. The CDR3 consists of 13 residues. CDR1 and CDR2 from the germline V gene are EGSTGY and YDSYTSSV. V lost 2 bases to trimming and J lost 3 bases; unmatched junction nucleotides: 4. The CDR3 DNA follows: TGTGCCACCTGGGATGACCTTTATTATAAGAAACTCTTT. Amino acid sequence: CATWDDLYYKKLF.

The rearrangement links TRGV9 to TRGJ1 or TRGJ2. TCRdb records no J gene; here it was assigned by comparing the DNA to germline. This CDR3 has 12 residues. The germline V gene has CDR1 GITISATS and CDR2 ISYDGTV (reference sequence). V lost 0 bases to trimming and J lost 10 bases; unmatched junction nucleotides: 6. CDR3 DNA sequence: TGTGCCTTGTGGGAGGTGTTAAGGAAGAAACTCTTT. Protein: CALWEVLRKKLF.

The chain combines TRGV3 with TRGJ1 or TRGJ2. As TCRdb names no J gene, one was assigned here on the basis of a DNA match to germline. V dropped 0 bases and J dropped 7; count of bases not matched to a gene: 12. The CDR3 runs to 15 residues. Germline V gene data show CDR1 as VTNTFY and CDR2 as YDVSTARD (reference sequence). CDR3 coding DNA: TGTGCCACCTGGGACAGGCCTAGATCGGGGTATAAGAAACTCTTT. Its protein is CATWDRPRSGYKKLF.

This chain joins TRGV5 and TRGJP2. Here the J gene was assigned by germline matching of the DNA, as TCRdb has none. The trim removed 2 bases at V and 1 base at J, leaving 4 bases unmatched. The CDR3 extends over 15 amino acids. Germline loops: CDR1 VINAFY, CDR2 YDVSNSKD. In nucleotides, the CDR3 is TGTGCCACCTGGGACACCTTTAGTAGTGATTGGATCAAGACGTTT. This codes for CATWDTFSSDWIKTF.

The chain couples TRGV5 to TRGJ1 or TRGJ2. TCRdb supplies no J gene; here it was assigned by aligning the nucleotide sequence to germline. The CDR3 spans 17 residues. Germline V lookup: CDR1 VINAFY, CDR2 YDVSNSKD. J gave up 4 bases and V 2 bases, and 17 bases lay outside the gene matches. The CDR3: CATWDKFNVSFYYKKLF. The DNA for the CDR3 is TGTGCCACCTGGGACAAGTTTAACGTATCTTTCTATTATAAGAAACTCTTT.

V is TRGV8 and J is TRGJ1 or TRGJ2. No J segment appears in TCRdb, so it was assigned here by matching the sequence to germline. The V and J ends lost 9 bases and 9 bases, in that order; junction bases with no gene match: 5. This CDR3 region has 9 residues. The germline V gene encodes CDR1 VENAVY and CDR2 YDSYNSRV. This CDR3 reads CATPTKKLF. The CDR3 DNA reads TGTGCCACCCCAACTAAGAAACTCTTT.

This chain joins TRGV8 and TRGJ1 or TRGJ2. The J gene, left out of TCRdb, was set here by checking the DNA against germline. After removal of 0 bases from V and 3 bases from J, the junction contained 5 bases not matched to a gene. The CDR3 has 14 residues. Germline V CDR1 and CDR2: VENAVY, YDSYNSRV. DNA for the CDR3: TGTGCCACCTGGGATAGGTTGGGTTATTATAAGAAACTCTTT. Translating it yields CATWDRLGYYKKLF.

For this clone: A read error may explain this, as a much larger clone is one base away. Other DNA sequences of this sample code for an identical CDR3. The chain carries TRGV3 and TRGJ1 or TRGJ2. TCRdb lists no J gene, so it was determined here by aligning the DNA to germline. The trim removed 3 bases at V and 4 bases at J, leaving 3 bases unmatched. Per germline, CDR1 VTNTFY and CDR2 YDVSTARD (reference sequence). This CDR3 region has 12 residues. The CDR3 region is CATWDVYYKKLF. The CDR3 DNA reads TGTGCCACCTGGGACGTGTATTATAAGAAACTCTTT.

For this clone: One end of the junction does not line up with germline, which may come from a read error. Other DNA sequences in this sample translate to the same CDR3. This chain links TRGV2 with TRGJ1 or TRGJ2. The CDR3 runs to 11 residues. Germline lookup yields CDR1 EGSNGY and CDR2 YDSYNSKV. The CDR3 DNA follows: TGTGCTACCTGGGACGGGCCCACGAAACTCTTT. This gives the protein CATWDGPTKLF.

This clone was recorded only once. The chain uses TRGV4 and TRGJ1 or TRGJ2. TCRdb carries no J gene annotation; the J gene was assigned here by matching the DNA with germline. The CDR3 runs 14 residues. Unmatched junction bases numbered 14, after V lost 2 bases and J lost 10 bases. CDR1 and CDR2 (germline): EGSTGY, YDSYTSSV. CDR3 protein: CATWDVPYWGKKLF. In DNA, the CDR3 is TGTGCCACCTGGGATGTCCCTTATTGGGGGAAGAAACTCTTT.

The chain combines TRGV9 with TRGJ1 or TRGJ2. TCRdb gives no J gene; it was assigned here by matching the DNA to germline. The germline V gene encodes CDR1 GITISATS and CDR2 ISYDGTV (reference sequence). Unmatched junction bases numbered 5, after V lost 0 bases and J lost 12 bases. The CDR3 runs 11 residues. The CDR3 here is CALWEVCGKLF. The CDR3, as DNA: TGTGCCTTGTGGGAGGTGTGTGGGAAACTCTTT.